A selection of T cell receptor beta chains follows, all from one sample in a study of blood T cells in healthy people across ages. TCRdb processed the 5' RACE reads anew with MiXCR; each CDR3 protein has one entry. Of 500,000 to 700,000 distinct CDR3 sequences listed, approximately 30% are singletons. The sample comprised blood. These receptors were collected from an elderly woman in good health. CDR3s include the opening cysteine and the closing phenylalanine or tryptophan. The order of the fields is V gene, J gene, clone size, D gene, CDR3 protein, CDR3 DNA. The D gene is left open where the match is weak. Clone size appears in some rows only: once, few, many, or a class for an expanded clone.

>TRBV29-1|TRBJ2-7|NA|NA
CSVSWDSTYEQYF
TGCAGCGTTTCGTGGGACTCCACCTACGAGCAGTACTTC
>TRBV29-1|TRBJ2-1|NA|TRBD1
CSVEVGGTEQFF
TGCAGCGTTGAAGTAGGGGGCACTGAGCAGTTCTTC
>TRBV6-6|TRBJ1-2|NA|TRBD1
CASRLGQDPRGYTF
TGTGCCAGCAGGCTGGGACAGGACCCTCGGGGCTACACCTTC
>TRBV9|TRBJ2-7|many|TRBD1
CASSVGDRGGEQYF
TGTGCCAGCAGCGTAGGGGACAGGGGCGGCGAGCAGTACTTC
>TRBV18|TRBJ2-7|once|NA
CASSHRGALPYF
TGTGCCAGCTCACACCGGGGGGCGCTACCCTACTTC
>TRBV4-2|TRBJ2-7|many|NA
CASSQDTGGYEQYF
TGTGCCAGCAGCCAAGATACTGGGGGCTACGAGCAGTACTTC
>TRBV5-1|TRBJ2-3|NA|NA
CASSLPGPSSTDTQYF
TGCGCCAGCAGCTTACCGGGACCCTCTAGCACAGATACGCAGTATTTT
>TRBV5-1|TRBJ2-3|many|NA
CASSLRQDSADTQYF
TGCGCCAGCAGCCTCCGACAGGATAGCGCAGATACGCAGTATTTT
>TRBV7-2|TRBJ1-4|NA|NA
CASSRDRSNEKRFF
TGTGCCAGCAGCCGGGACCGAAGTAATGAAAAACGGTTTTTT
>TRBV27|TRBJ2-3|many|NA
CASSLGLSADTQYF
TGTGCCAGCAGCTTAGGGCTTAGCGCAGATACGCAGTATTTT
>TRBV20-1|TRBJ1-5|many|TRBD1
CSARRDRGRLNQPQHF
TGCAGTGCTAGACGGGACAGGGGGAGACTCAATCAGCCCCAGCATTTT
>TRBV30|TRBJ2-5|many|NA
CAWSVVQGETQYF
TGTGCCTGGAGTGTGGTCCAAGGGGAGACCCAGTACTTC
>TRBV5-1|TRBJ1-1|many|NA
CASSSDGTPNTEAFF
TGCGCCAGCAGCTCGGACGGGACACCGAACACTGAAGCTTTCTTT
>TRBV5-1|TRBJ2-1|NA|NA
CASSETTSYNEQFF
TGCGCCAGCAGCGAAACAACCTCCTACAATGAGCAGTTCTTC
>TRBV12-3/TRBV12-4|TRBJ1-2|NA|NA
CASSPAGPSYGYTF
TGTGCCAGCAGTCCAGCGGGACCGAGCTATGGCTACACCTTC
>TRBV29-1|TRBJ1-1|many|NA
CSVEGRGPKVNTEAFF
TGCAGCGTTGAAGGTCGGGGGCCGAAAGTGAACACTGAAGCTTTCTTT
>TRBV30|TRBJ1-6|few|NA
CAWSRVSPSRGSPLHF
TGTGCCTGGAGTCGGGTTTCGCCCAGTAGGGGTTCACCCCTCCACTTT
>TRBV4-3|TRBJ1-5|many|NA
CASSQEIGADQPQHF
TGCGCCAGCAGCCAAGAGATCGGCGCTGATCAGCCCCAGCATTTT
>TRBV7-3|TRBJ2-5|NA|NA
CASSKHPLLQETQYF
TGTGCCAGCAGCAAACACCCCCTGTTGCAAGAGACCCAGTACTTC
>TRBV12-3/TRBV12-4|TRBJ1-1|few|NA
CASRKEAGNTEAFF
TGTGCCAGCAGAAAAGAGGCTGGAAACACTGAAGCTTTCTTT
>TRBV7-2|TRBJ1-2|many|NA
CASSSSGWGTYGYTF
TGTGCCAGCAGCTCCTCAGGGTGGGGAACCTATGGCTACACCTTC
>TRBV28|TRBJ2-7|many|NA
CASTGTLSYEQYF
TGTGCCAGCACCGGGACACTTTCCTACGAGCAGTACTTC
>TRBV5-1|TRBJ2-7|many|TRBD1
CASSPSQGAYEQYF
TGCGCCAGCAGCCCCTCCCAGGGGGCCTACGAGCAGTACTTC
>TRBV12-3/TRBV12-4|TRBJ1-1|many|TRBD1
CASRGDRGLFGEDTEAFF
TGTGCCAGCAGAGGGGACAGGGGGCTTTTTGGTGAGGACACTGAAGCTTTCTTT
>TRBV28|TRBJ1-2|NA|NA
CATSPGLSYGYTF
TGTGCCACCTCGCCAGGCTTGAGCTATGGCTACACCTTC
>TRBV5-1|TRBJ1-1|many|NA
CASSLAAFRPLTEAFF
TGCGCCAGCAGCTTGGCCGCTTTTAGGCCCTTAACTGAAGCTTTCTTT
>TRBV12-3/TRBV12-4|TRBJ2-5|many|NA
CASSLYSGNQETQYF
TGTGCCAGCAGTTTATACTCCGGGAACCAAGAGACCCAGTACTTC